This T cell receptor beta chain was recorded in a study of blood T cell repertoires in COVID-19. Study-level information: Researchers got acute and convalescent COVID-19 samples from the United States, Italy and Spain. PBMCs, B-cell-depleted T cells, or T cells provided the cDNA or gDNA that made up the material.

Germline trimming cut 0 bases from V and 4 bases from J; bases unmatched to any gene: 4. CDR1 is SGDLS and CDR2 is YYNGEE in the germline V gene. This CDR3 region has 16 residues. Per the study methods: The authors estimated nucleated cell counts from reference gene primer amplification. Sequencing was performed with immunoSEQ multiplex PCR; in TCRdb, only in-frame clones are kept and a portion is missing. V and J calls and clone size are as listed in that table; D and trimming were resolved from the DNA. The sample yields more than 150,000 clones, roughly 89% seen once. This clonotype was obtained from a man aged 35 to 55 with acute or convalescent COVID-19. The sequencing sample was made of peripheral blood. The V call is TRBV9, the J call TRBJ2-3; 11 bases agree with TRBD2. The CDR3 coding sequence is TGTGCCAGCAGCGTAGTGACTAGCGGGGCGCCAGATACGCAGTATTTT. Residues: CASSVVTSGAPDTQYF.